This T cell receptor beta chain was identified in a study of CD4 T cells in relation to SARS-CoV-2 and coronaviruses. Study-level results: Samples before the pandemic and after infection were not matched within any donor.

Before the COVID-19 pandemic, during about 2011-2019, CD4+ T cells were taken from unexposed donors. Isolation of CD4+ T cells took place after less than twelve days in culture. Details on this clone: As yet, its antigen is unknown.

Profiled with immunoSEQ multiplex PCR; TCRdb holds only in-frame clones, not every one. In the table there are 17,000 or so clones, about 72% of which are singletons. The CDR3 loop spans 17 amino acids. The ends lost 5 bases at V and 0 bases at J; junction bases unmatched: 11. Germline loops: CDR1 SGHAT, CDR2 FQNNGV. The sequence was obtained from a human donor in good health. The sequenced material came from CD4+ T cells from PBMCs, cultured in vitro. V and J are TRBV11-2 and TRBJ1-2; TRBD1 aligns across 8 bases. Here the CDR3 reads CASSPRPGTGPNYGYTF. The CDR3 DNA is TGTGCCAGCAGCCCCCGTCCCGGGACAGGACCTAACTATGGCTACACCTTC.